The source of this T cell receptor beta chain is a study of T cell responses to AZD1222 COVID-19 vaccine. Profiled with immunoSEQ multiplex PCR; TCRdb holds only in-frame clones, not every one. The sample carries 150,000 or so clones, 91% recorded once. As to this clone: As yet, its antigen is unknown.

Germline assignment: CDR1 LGHDT and CDR2 YNNKEL (reference sequence). Deletions cut 3 bases from V and 4 bases from J, with 18 bases between. The CDR3 sequence is 16 residues long. The study, taken as a whole, reports: Spike as a whole was targeted by vaccine-associated CD4 TCRs, dominant at 160-218 and 743-854. Breadth and depth of Spike-specific TCRs rose after two AZD1222 doses.

The chain couples TRBV3-1 (or the pseudogene TRBV3-2) to TRBJ1-2; D not certain. The sequence derives from an adult who received the AZD1222 COVID-19 vaccine. The specimen comprised peripheral blood, sampled 28 days after the second AZD1222 dose. Here the CDR3 reads CASSHQHPDGPYGYTF. The CDR3, as DNA: TGTGCCAGCAGCCATCAGCACCCGGACGGACCCTATGGCTACACCTTC.